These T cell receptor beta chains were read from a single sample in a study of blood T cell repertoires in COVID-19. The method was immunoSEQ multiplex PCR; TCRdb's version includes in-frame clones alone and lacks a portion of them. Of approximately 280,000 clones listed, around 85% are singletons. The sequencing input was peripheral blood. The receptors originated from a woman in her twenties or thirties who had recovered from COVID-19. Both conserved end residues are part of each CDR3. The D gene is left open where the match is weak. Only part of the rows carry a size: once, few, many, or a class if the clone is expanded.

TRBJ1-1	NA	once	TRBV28	CASLSGGTEAFF	TGTGCCAGCCTCTCCGGCGGGACTGAAGCTTTCTTT
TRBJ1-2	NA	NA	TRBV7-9	CASSLATGGGGYTF	TGTGCCAGCAGCTTAGCAACAGGCGGGGGTGGCTACACCTTC
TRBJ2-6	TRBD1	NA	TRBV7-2	CASSNRGSGANVLTF	TGTGCCAGCAGCAACAGGGGTTCTGGGGCCAACGTCCTGACTTTC
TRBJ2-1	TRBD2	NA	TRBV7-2	CASSLVLAGGPRSNEQFF	TGTGCCAGCAGCTTGGTACTAGCGGGGGGGCCCAGGTCTAATGAGCAGTTCTTC
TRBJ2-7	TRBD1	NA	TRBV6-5	CASSRQGYEQYF	TGTGCCAGCAGTCGACAGGGCTACGAGCAGTACTTC
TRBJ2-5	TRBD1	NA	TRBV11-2	CASSLAGQGGETQYF	TGTGCCAGCAGCTTAGCGGGACAGGGGGGAGAGACCCAGTACTTC
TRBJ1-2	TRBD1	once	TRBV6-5	CASRPPTGGVAGYTF	TGTGCCAGCAGACCTCCGACAGGGGGTGTTGCTGGCTACACCTTC
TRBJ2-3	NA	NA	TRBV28	CASSFFNGRGKLGTDTQYF	TGTGCCAGCAGTTTCTTTAACGGCAGGGGCAAACTGGGAACAGATACGCAGTATTTT
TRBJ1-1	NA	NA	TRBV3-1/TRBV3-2	CASSQGSSGTEAFF	TGTGCCAGCAGCCAAGGTTCGTCAGGGACTGAAGCTTTCTTT
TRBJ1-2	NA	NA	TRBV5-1	CASSLGWGGEMGYTF	TGCGCCAGCAGCCTGGGTTGGGGGGGCGAGATGGGCTACACCTTC
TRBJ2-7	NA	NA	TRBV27	CASRERRLSFEQYF	TGTGCCAGCAGAGAGCGCCGTCTCTCCTTCGAGCAGTACTTC
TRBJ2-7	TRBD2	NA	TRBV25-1	CASSDQRGPF	TGTGCCAGCAGTGATCAGCGGGGTCCCTTC
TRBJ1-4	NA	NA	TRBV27	CASRLTVATNEKLFF	TGTGCCAGCAGACTGACAGTTGCAACTAATGAAAAACTGTTTTTT
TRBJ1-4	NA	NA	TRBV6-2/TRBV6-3	CASSYIGQLNEKLFF	TGTGCCAGCAGTTACATCGGACAGCTGAATGAAAAACTGTTTTTT
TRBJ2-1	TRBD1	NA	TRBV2	CASRDAGQGAINEQFF	TGTGCCAGCAGGGATGCGGGGCAGGGGGCGATCAATGAGCAGTTCTTC
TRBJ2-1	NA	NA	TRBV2	CASSDPSANSYNEQFF	TGTGCCAGCAGTGACCCTAGCGCTAACTCCTACAATGAGCAGTTCTTC
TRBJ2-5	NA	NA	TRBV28	CASSFIIVETQYF	TGTGCCAGCAGTTTTATTATAGTTGAGACCCAGTACTTC
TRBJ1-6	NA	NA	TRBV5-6	CASSPGGGQVYSPLHF	TGTGCCAGCAGCCCTGGGGGGGGGCAAGTTTATTCACCCCTCCACTTT
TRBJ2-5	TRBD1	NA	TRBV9	CASSVKRGGRDREETQYF	TGTGCCAGCAGCGTCAAGAGAGGAGGGCGGGACAGGGAAGAGACCCAGTACTTC
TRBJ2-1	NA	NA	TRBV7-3	CASSLQFGGTAYNEQFF	TGTGCCAGCAGCCTCCAATTTGGGGGGACGGCATACAATGAGCAGTTCTTC
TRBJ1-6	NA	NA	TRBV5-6	CASSLARETSPLHF	TGTGCCAGCAGCTTGGCCAGGGAAACTTCACCCCTCCACTTT
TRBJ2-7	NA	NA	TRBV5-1	CASSLGGDSYEQYF	TGCGCCAGCAGCTTAGGCGGGGACTCCTACGAGCAGTACTTC
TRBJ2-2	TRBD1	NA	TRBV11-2	CASSFTGGWNTGELFF	TGTGCCAGCAGTTTCACAGGGGGTTGGAACACCGGGGAGCTGTTTTTT
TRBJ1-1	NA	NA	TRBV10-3	CAISESQTGGNTEAFF	TGTGCCATCAGTGAGTCCCAAACTGGCGGGAACACTGAAGCTTTCTTT
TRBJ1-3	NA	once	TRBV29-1	CSVGGSYSGNTIYF	TGCAGCGTTGGCGGCAGCTACTCTGGAAACACCATATATTTT
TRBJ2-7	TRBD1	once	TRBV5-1	CASSFLDRATYEQYF	TGCGCCAGCAGCTTCTTAGACAGGGCGACCTACGAGCAGTACTTC
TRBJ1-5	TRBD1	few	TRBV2	CASSGTGVSNQPQHF	TGTGCCAGCAGTGGGACAGGGGTGAGCAATCAGCCCCAGCATTTT
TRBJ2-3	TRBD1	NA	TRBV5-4	CASSSGQGAVDTQYF	TGTGCCAGCAGTTCTGGACAGGGGGCCGTAGATACGCAGTATTTT
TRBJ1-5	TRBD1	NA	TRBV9	CASSVEGTGNQPQHF	TGTGCCAGCAGCGTAGAAGGGACAGGGAATCAGCCCCAGCATTTT
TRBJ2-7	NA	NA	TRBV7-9	CASSPGRRNEQYF	TGTGCCAGCAGCCCGGGAAGGAGGAACGAGCAGTACTTC
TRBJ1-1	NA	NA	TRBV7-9	CASSLKPGGLGPEAFF	TGTGCCAGCAGCTTAAAACCGGGGGGACTGGGCCCTGAAGCTTTCTTT
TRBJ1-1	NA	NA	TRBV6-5	CASKHPENTEAFF	TGTGCCAGCAAACATCCCGAGAACACTGAAGCTTTCTTT